A selection of T cell receptor beta chains follows, all from one sample in a study of control samples from healthy donors and cancer patients. Sequencing used immunoSEQ multiplex PCR; TCRdb keeps in-frame clones, though not all of them. The sample records about 140,000 clones, 80% to 90% being singletons. Sequencing used blood. These receptor sequences come from a woman aged 25 to 39 in good health. The CDR3 runs from the conserved cysteine through the conserved F or W. For some rows the clone size is stated as once, few or many, or as a class when expanded; others skip it.

TRBV27	TRBJ2-3	-	CASSLGQGGSTDTQYF
TRBV14	TRBJ2-1	-	CASSQRGGTDNEQFF
TRBV25-1	TRBJ1-6	-	CVSSEDRGRSPLHF
TRBV9	TRBJ2-3	-	CASSPTGGADTQYF
TRBV5-1	TRBJ1-3	-	CASSLAAGTGNTIYF
TRBV10-3	TRBJ1-1	-	CAISTIGTANLKAEAFF
TRBV15	TRBJ1-1	-	CATSTDTNTEAFF
TRBV13	TRBJ1-2	once	CASSPRGFYGYTF
TRBV19	TRBJ1-5	-	CASSMLGQGGNQPQHF
TRBV15	TRBJ2-7	-	CATSPGGLSRSEQYF
TRBV6-5	TRBJ2-7	-	CASSQGSDEQYF
TRBV11-2	TRBJ2-7	-	CASSSPTREGMGEQYF
TRBV7-8	TRBJ2-3	-	CASSSGLAGGFADTQYF
TRBV10-3	TRBJ1-6	-	CAISKTGEGNSPLHF
TRBV5-1	TRBJ2-1	few	CASSLEGLSSNEQFF
TRBV3-1/TRBV3-2	TRBJ2-3	-	CASSLALSSGGYIDTQYF
TRBV29-1	TRBJ1-4	-	CSVGGDATNEKLFF
TRBV9	TRBJ1-2	-	CASSPEGRGHGYTF
TRBV4-1	TRBJ1-1	-	CASSQVPGRDGAFF
TRBV7-2	TRBJ2-3	-	CASSLRRGDTQYF
TRBV18	TRBJ2-6	-	CASSPGQGSGANVLTF
TRBV5-5	TRBJ2-1	-	CASSNRDRVVNEQFF
TRBV29-1	TRBJ1-2	-	CSATGPMIYGYTF
TRBV6-1	TRBJ2-1	-	CASSEARGGYNEQFF
TRBV27	TRBJ1-4	-	CASSLSPNSWGSNEKLFF
TRBV4-2	TRBJ2-7	-	CASSQLDEQYF
TRBV19	TRBJ1-1	-	CASSIQNTEAFF
TRBV2	TRBJ2-7	-	CASSAPGRYEQYF
TRBV11-3	TRBJ2-4	-	CASSLGAGSAKNIQYF
TRBV7-3	TRBJ1-2	-	CARVGDWGTYGYTF
TRBV5-4	TRBJ2-3	-	CASSLVVAGDLGDTQYF
TRBV5-6	TRBJ2-5	-	CASRADRGGRETQYF
TRBV7-3	TRBJ2-1	-	CASSRGASNEQFF
TRBV24-1	TRBJ2-2	-	CATSDFAGELFF
TRBV9	TRBJ1-3	few	CASSARPAQDFGNTIYF
TRBV28	TRBJ2-7	-	CASSSPDGLYEQYF
TRBV7-9	TRBJ2-5	-	CASSSYEETQYF
TRBV9	TRBJ1-1	-	CASSDRMNTEAFF
TRBV5-1	TRBJ1-1	-	CASSTQGENTEAFF
TRBV3-1/TRBV3-2	TRBJ1-5	-	CASSQAGGAQPQHF
TRBV6-5	TRBJ1-5	-	CAGRQGQGQPQHF
TRBV7-9	TRBJ2-2	-	CASRIQTAMNTGELFF
TRBV13	TRBJ2-2	-	CASSTTDWNTGELFF
TRBV7-6	TRBJ2-5	-	CASSFKSGRAETQYF
TRBV3-1/TRBV3-2	TRBJ2-4	-	CASSQSRTGNIQYF
TRBV4-2	TRBJ2-7	-	CASSVGYEQYF
TRBV6-6	TRBJ1-2	-	CASSFPGQGNYGYTF
TRBV6-2/TRBV6-3	TRBJ2-6	-	CASSYREKRSPGANVLTF
TRBV28	TRBJ1-3	-	CASSQEEGAGNTIYF
TRBV5-6	TRBJ2-7	once	CASSLAPVSYEQYF
TRBV27	TRBJ2-1	-	CASSFTLGTSFDNEQFF
TRBV19	TRBJ1-1	-	CASTLQRDTEAFF
TRBV2	TRBJ2-5	-	CASVLGQETQYF